A selection of T cell receptor beta chains follows, all from one sample in a study of blood T cell repertoires in COVID-19. Repertoires were generated with immunoSEQ multiplex PCR, while TCRdb's copy carries only in-frame clones and drops some. The sample shows some 150,000 clones, about 86% of them seen only once. The sample was peripheral blood. Receptor source: a man in his 70s with acute or convalescent COVID-19. CDR3s include the opening cysteine and the closing phenylalanine or tryptophan. Each record gives: clone size, J gene, V gene, D gene, CDR3 protein, CDR3 DNA. The D gene is left open where the match is weak. Size values are once, few and many counts, or a class for expanded clones, and some rows have none.

. TRBJ2-1 TRBV5-4 TRBD2 CASSGTSGGGSYNEQFF TGTGCCAGCAGCGGGACTAGCGGGGGAGGCTCCTACAATGAGCAGTTCTTC
. TRBJ2-7 TRBV5-1 . CASSLDGGGAYEQYF TGCGCCAGCAGCTTGGATGGGGGAGGCGCCTACGAGCAGTACTTC
. TRBJ2-7 TRBV24-1 TRBD1 CATSGIGKGTVTTYEQYF TGTGCCACCAGTGGTATCGGGAAAGGGACAGTAACGACCTACGAGCAGTACTTC
few TRBJ1-2 TRBV4-3 TRBD1 CASSQGPGQINYGYTF TGCGCCAGCAGCCAAGGTCCGGGACAGATAAACTATGGCTACACCTTC
. TRBJ2-2 TRBV19 . CASRAPGTGELFF TGTGCCAGTAGAGCACCGGGCACCGGGGAGCTGTTTTTT
. TRBJ2-7 TRBV19 . CASSMRQNYEQYF TGTGCCAGTAGTATGAGACAGAACTACGAGCAGTACTTC
. TRBJ1-2 TRBV28 . CASGPGGYGYTF TGTGCCAGCGGTCCCGGAGGGTATGGCTACACCTTC
. TRBJ2-3 TRBV25-1 . CASSVVAVSTDTQYF TGTGCCAGCAGTGTAGTAGCGGTGAGCACAGATACGCAGTATTTT
once TRBJ2-2 TRBV19 TRBD1 CASSIGTGTGELFF TGTGCCAGTAGTATAGGGACAGGGACCGGGGAGCTGTTTTTT
. TRBJ2-1 TRBV7-2 TRBD2 CASSAGLAGGDNEQFF TGTGCCAGCAGCGCCGGACTAGCGGGAGGGGACAATGAGCAGTTCTTC
. TRBJ2-2 TRBV6-5 TRBD1 CASSYLRGLGTGELFF TGTGCCAGCAGTTATTTAAGGGGGCTCGGGACCGGGGAGCTGTTTTTT